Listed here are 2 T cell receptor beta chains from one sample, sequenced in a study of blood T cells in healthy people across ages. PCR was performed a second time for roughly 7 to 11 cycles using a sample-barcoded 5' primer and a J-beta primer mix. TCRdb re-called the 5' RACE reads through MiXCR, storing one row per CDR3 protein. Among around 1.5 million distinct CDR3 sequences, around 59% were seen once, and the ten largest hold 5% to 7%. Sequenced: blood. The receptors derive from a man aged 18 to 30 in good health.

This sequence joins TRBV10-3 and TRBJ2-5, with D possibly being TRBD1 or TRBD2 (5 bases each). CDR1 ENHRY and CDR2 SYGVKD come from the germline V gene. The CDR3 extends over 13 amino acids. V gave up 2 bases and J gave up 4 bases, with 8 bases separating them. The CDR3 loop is CAISEGDPETQYF. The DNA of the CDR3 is TGTGCCATCAGTGAGGGGGACCCAGAGACCCAGTACTTC.

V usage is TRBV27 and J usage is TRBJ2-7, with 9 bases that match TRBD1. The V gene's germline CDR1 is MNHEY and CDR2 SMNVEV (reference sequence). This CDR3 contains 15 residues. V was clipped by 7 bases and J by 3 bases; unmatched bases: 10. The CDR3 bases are TGTGCCAGCACGGATCTACCGGGACAGGGCTACGAGCAGTACTTC. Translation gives CASTDLPGQGYEQYF.